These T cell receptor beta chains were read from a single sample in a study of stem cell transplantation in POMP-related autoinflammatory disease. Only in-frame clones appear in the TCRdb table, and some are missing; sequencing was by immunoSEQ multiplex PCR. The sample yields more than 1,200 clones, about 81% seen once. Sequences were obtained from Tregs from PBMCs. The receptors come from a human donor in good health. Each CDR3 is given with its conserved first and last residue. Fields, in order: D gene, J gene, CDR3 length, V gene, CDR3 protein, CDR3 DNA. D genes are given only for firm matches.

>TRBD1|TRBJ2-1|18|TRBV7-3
CASSLFPGQGTTNNEQFF
TGTGCCAGCAGCTTATTTCCGGGACAGGGTACGACGAACAATGAGCAGTTCTTC
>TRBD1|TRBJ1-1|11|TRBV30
CASSTGRSAFF
TGTGCCTCCTCGACAGGGCGGTCGGCTTTCTTT
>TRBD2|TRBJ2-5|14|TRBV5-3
CARSLETSWETQYF
TGTGCCAGAAGCTTGGAGACTAGCTGGGAGACCCAGTACTTC
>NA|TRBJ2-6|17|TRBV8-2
CGTLTKITQSRANVLTF
TGTGGCACCTTGACAAAGATAACACAAAGTCGGGCCAACGTCCTGACTTTC
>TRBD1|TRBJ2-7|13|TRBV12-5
CASGLGQGHEQYF
TGTGCTAGTGGTTTGGGACAGGGTCACGAGCAGTACTTC
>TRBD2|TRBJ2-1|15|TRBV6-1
CASSEATRWTSGMFF
TGTGCCAGCAGTGAAGCGACTAGGTGGACTAGCGGGATGTTCTTC
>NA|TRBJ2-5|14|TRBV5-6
CASSLTVQQETQYF
TGTGCCAGCAGCTTGACCGTACAGCAAGAGACCCAGTACTTC
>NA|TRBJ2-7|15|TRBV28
CASSLAQGFSYEQYF
TGTGCCAGCAGTTTAGCCCAGGGCTTCTCCTACGAGCAGTACTTC
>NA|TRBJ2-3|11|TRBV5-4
CASSLVDTQYF
TGTGCCAGCAGCTTGGTAGATACGCAGTATTTT
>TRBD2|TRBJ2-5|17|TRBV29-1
CSVDPATQRGPQETQYF
TGCAGCGTTGATCCAGCCACCCAGCGGGGTCCCCAAGAGACCCAGTACTTC